This paragraph covers one T cell receptor beta chain sequence. The germline V gene encodes CDR1 SGHTA and CDR2 FQGNSA. The CDR3 spans 14 residues. The V gene lost 2 bases and the J gene lost 8 bases, with 14 bases spanning the gap. This sample is part of a study of blood T cell repertoires in COVID-19. Produced via immunoSEQ multiplex PCR; TCRdb's table is partial and in-frame only. The sample lists some 220,000 clones; around four fifths were seen once. This clonotype was obtained from a woman aged 80 or over with active or convalescent COVID-19. The sequencing sample was made of peripheral blood. The rearrangement links TRBV7-2 to TRBJ2-3, with D possibly matching TRBD2 (6 bases). For the CDR3, the DNA is TGTGCCAGCAGCTTATTGGCGGGAACGGGTACGCAGTATTTT. The encoded protein is CASSLLAGTGTQYF.